Sequencing of this TCR beta chain was carried out in a study of blood T cell repertoires in COVID-19. Study-level information: Collection of acute and convalescent COVID-19 samples took place in the United States, Italy and Spain. In each case, the material was cDNA or gDNA derived from T cells, B-cell-depleted T cells, or PBMCs.

This CDR3 contains 15 residues. The V end lost 0 bases, the J end lost 2 bases, and 10 bases lay between the germline ends. CDR1 and CDR2 (germline): SGDLS, YYNGEE. In the source study's methods: Estimation of nucleated cell counts was performed using reference gene primer amplification. Profiling relied on immunoSEQ multiplex PCR, and the TCRdb table lists in-frame clones only, not all of them. The V and J calls and the clone size are those of that table, but D and trimming were determined from the DNA. Among roughly 220,000 clones listed, 84% were seen once. The clonotype originates from a man aged 25 to 40 with active or convalescent COVID-19. The V call is TRBV9, the J call TRBJ2-3; D gene unclear. Sequencing input: peripheral blood. CDR3 bases: TGTGCCAGCAGCGTAGGGGCCGCCCCCACAGATACGCAGTATTTT. This sequence encodes CASSVGAAPTDTQYF.